This TCR beta chain was profiled in a study of cytotoxic CD8 clonotypes in ibrutinib-treated CLL. Study context: Partial response occurred in about 25 patients and complete response in 2; at median roughly 72 months, around 15 remained remitted and roughly twelve progressed. Study conclusions and caveats: Once treatment began, public clonotypes, which were uncommon, contracted or stayed stable. Baseline clonality, above age-matched healthy donor levels, tracked circulating CD8+ T-cell counts.

With sequencing, the targeted depth ranged from 1 in 200,000 to 1 in 1 million T cells. Here immunoSEQ multiplex PCR was the method, and the copy in TCRdb shows in-frame clones only, minus some. This table holds around 160,000 clones, around nine tenths found once. On this clone itself: Its target is unknown.

This CDR3 contains 15 residues. CDR1 and CDR2 (germline): LNHDA, SQIVND (reference sequence). V was cut by 6 bases and J by 0 bases, with 12 bases left in between. This material consisted of PBMCs, taken at disease progression, from a patient treated with ibrutinib. The chain links TRBV19 to TRBJ2-1; TRBD2 is a possible D gene (5 bases). The receptor comes from a human donor with chronic lymphocytic leukemia. The CDR3 loop is CASRAAGSSYNEQFF. CDR3 sequence (DNA): TGTGCCAGTAGAGCGGCGGGCAGCTCCTACAATGAGCAGTTCTTC.